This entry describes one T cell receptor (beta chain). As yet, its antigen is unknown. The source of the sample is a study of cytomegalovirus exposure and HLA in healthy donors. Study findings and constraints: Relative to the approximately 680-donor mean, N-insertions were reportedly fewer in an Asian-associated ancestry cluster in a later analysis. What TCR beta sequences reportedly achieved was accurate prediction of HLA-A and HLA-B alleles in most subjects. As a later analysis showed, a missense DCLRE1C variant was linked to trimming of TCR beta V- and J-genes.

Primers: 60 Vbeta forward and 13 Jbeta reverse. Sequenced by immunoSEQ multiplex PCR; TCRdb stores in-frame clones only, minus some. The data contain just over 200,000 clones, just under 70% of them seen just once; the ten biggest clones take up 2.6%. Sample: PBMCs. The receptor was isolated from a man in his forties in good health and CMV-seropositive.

In DNA form, the CDR3 reads TGCGCCAGCAGCCCGGGGGGCCCCCGGGCGGAGACCCAGTACTTC. Amino acids: CASSPGGPRAETQYF. The chain couples TRBV4-3 to TRBJ2-5, with D possibly matching TRBD2 (7 bases). With 4 bases removed from V and 5 bases from J, the gap between germline ends came to 17 bases. Germline-derived CDR1 and CDR2 are LGHNA and YSLEER. The CDR3 loop spans 15 amino acids.